Listed below are T cell receptor beta chains from one sample, sequenced in a study of CD4 T cells in relation to SARS-CoV-2 and coronaviruses. TCRdb's table, derived via immunoSEQ multiplex PCR, lists solely in-frame clones and lacks some. The sample lists around 15,000 clones; around 82% were seen once. No antigen has been assigned to these receptors. The sequencing input was CD4+ T cells from PBMCs, cultured in vitro. The receptors stem from a human donor in good health. The CDR3 runs from the conserved cysteine through the conserved F or W. D genes are given only for firm matches. Clone sizes are given selectively: once, few, many, or a class where the clone is expanded.

size	V	J	D	DNA	CDR3
NA	TRBV27	TRBJ2-3	NA	TGTGCCAGCAGAATTACAGATACGCAGTATTTT	CASRITDTQYF
NA	TRBV19	TRBJ1-1	NA	TGTGCCAGTAGTATAGGGGGGACCATGAACACTGAAGCTTTCTTT	CASSIGGTMNTEAFF
NA	TRBV5-4	TRBJ1-2	NA	TGTGCCAGCAGCCTCGCGTACGGAGACTATGGCTACACCTTC	CASSLAYGDYGYTF
NA	TRBV30	TRBJ1-5	TRBD1	TGTGCCTGGAGTGATGGAGACAGGGGGCTAGGAGATAGCAATCAGCCCCAGCATTTT	CAWSDGDRGLGDSNQPQHF
NA	TRBV6-5	TRBJ2-2	TRBD2	TGTGCCAGCAGCCCGAGGGGAGGGGCCGGGGAGCTGTTTTTT	CASSPRGGAGELFF
NA	TRBV5-1	TRBJ2-1	NA	TGCGCCAGCAGCTTGGCGAGCGGAAGCTCCTACAATGAGCAGTTCTTC	CASSLASGSSYNEQFF
NA	TRBV6-1	TRBJ2-3	TRBD2	TGTGCCAGCAGTGGTGTAGCGGGAGATTGGGCAGATACGCAGTATTTT	CASSGVAGDWADTQYF
NA	TRBV5-6	TRBJ1-6	TRBD1	TGTGCCAGCAGCTTGGCGGGACAGGGGTATTCACCCCTCCACTTT	CASSLAGQGYSPLHF
NA	TRBV6-1	TRBJ2-5	TRBD1	TGTGCCAGCAGTGAACCTGGACAGGGCCAAGAGACCCAGTACTTC	CASSEPGQGQETQYF
NA	TRBV15	TRBJ2-5	NA	TGTGCCACCAGCAGAGATGTAGAGACCCAGTACTTC	CATSRDVETQYF
few	TRBV19	TRBJ1-5	TRBD1	TGTGCCAGTAGTTCGACAGGGCTCCGATCCTATAGCAATCAGCCCCAGCATTTT	CASSSTGLRSYSNQPQHF
NA	TRBV28	TRBJ1-2	NA	TGTGCCAGCAGGGCGGGGGGCAGCTATGGCTACACCTTC	CASRAGGSYGYTF
NA	TRBV7-6	TRBJ2-5	TRBD2	TGTGCCAGCAGCACCTTGACTAGCGGGGGAATACAAGAGACCCAGTACTTC	CASSTLTSGGIQETQYF
NA	TRBV5-4	TRBJ2-3	TRBD2	TGTGCCAGCTCGCCGCGGGAGGGCCTTGGGGATACGCAGTATTTT	CASSPREGLGDTQYF
NA	TRBV7-9	TRBJ1-5	NA	TGTGCCAGCAGCCCAGGCGGCTCTAGCAATCAGCCCCAGCATTTT	CASSPGGSSNQPQHF
NA	TRBV6-2/TRBV6-3	TRBJ1-3	TRBD1	TGTGCCAGCAGTTACCATCGGGACAGGGTGTCTCGAAACACCATATATTTT	CASSYHRDRVSRNTIYF
NA	TRBV5-8	TRBJ1-1	NA	TGTGCCAGCAGCTTGGTCATCCCGTGGAACACTGAAGCTTTCTTT	CASSLVIPWNTEAFF
NA	TRBV30	TRBJ1-1	NA	TGTGCCTGGGGGGCCCGGAACACTGAAGCTTTCTTT	CAWGARNTEAFF
NA	TRBV3-1/TRBV3-2	TRBJ1-1	TRBD1	TGTGCCAGCAGCCAAGTATACCTCGGGACAGGTGAAGCTTTCTTT	CASSQVYLGTGEAFF
NA	TRBV27	TRBJ1-2	NA	TGTGCCAGCAGTTTAGGCGGAAGGAAAAACTATGGCTACACCTTC	CASSLGGRKNYGYTF
NA	TRBV5-4	TRBJ2-3	TRBD1	TGTGCCAGCAAGGGGACAGTCAGCACAGATACGCAGTATTTT	CASKGTVSTDTQYF
NA	TRBV24-1	TRBJ1-2	NA	TGTGCCACCAGTGAGACAAGATCCTATGGCTACACCTTC	CATSETRSYGYTF
once	TRBV10-1	TRBJ2-5	TRBD1	TGCGCCAGCAGTGAACAGGGGGCAATTAGTAAAGAGACCCAGTACTTC	CASSEQGAISKETQYF
NA	TRBV6-4	TRBJ2-1	NA	TGTGCCAGCAGCGCGGACAGCTACAATGAGCAGTTCTTC	CASSADSYNEQFF
NA	TRBV5-1	TRBJ2-3	NA	TGCGCCAGCAGCTTAAGGGGCCTGAGCACAGATACGCAGTATTTT	CASSLRGLSTDTQYF
NA	TRBV19	TRBJ1-2	NA	TGTGCCAGTGTAAATCGGGGCAGACTCTATGGCTACACCTTC	CASVNRGRLYGYTF
once	TRBV20-1	TRBJ2-5	NA	TGCAGTGCTAGTCCCCTAACAGGACGCCAAGAGACCCAGTACTTC	CSASPLTGRQETQYF
NA	TRBV9	TRBJ2-2	TRBD2	TGTGCCAGCAGCGTAGTAGCGGGAGGTACCGGGGAGCTGTTTTTT	CASSVVAGGTGELFF